Each of the 8 T cell receptor beta chains below was sequenced from the same sample in a study of breast tumors, draining lymph nodes, adjacent tissues. TCRdb redid the calling of the multiplex PCR reads with MiXCR, one entry per CDR3 protein. The sample holds 85,000 to 130,000 distinct CDR3 sequences, about 20% seen once. Axillary draining lymph nodes of breast cancer patients supplied the node samples. The sample comprised axillary lymph node tissue. These receptors were obtained from a female donor with breast cancer. Some clones in this sample may be carry-over from other donors' samples.

Many counts were recorded for this clonotype. The genes are TRBV11-3 and TRBJ1-6, with no clear D. Germline V lookup: CDR1 SGHNT, CDR2 YENEEA. Between the trimmed V and J ends, which lost 3 bases and 3 bases, there was a span of 9 bases. The length of the CDR3 is 15 residues. The CDR3 here is CASSFLDSYNSPLHF. In DNA form, the CDR3 reads TGTGCCAGCAGCTTTTTGGATAGCTATAATTCACCCCTCCACTTT.

This rearrangement joins TRBV11-1 to TRBJ1-4; D gene ambiguous. The V gene lost 3 bases and the J gene lost 5 bases, with 4 bases spanning the gap. CDR3 size: 12 residues. Germline V gene data show CDR1 as SGHAT and CDR2 as FQDESV (reference sequence). This CDR3 is CASSFINEKLFF. The CDR3 coding sequence is TGTGCCAGCAGCTTCATAAATGAAAAACTGTTTTTT.

This clonotype has a count of ten or more. V gene TRBV7-9 combines with J gene TRBJ1-6; the D gene is possibly TRBD1 (5 bases). The CDR3 is made up of 18 amino acids. V was trimmed by 8 bases and J by 0 bases, leaving 20 bases between them. Looked up from germline, CDR1 is SEHNR and CDR2 is FQNEAQ (reference sequence). DNA of the CDR3: TGTGCCAGCCCATTGGGGGGGATCATGGTCTCCTATAATTCACCCCTCCACTTT. Amino acid sequence: CASPLGGIMVSYNSPLHF.

Many counts were recorded for this clonotype. The rearrangement links TRBV19 to TRBJ1-6; D uncertain. The CDR3 has 20 residues. The V gene lost 2 bases and the J gene lost 0 bases, with 20 bases spanning the gap. CDR1 is LNHDA and CDR2 is SQIVND in the germline V gene (reference sequence). The CDR3: CASSIFRESQLSSYNSPLHF. The CDR3 DNA reads TGTGCCAGTAGTATATTTAGGGAATCCCAACTAAGCTCCTATAATTCACCCCTCCACTTT.

The sample holds many counts of this clonotype. The V call is TRBV3-1, the J call TRBJ1-3; D is uncertain. CDR3 length: 16 amino acids. Trimming left V 0 bases short and J 6 bases short, with 15 bases between. Per germline, CDR1 LGHDT and CDR2 YNNKEL (reference sequence). The CDR3 sequence is CASSQDTRRTENTIYF. For the CDR3, the DNA is TGTGCCAGCAGCCAAGATACACGGCGGACGGAAAACACCATATATTTT.

This clonotype was found many times. The CDR3 DNA sequence: TGTGCCAGCAGCCTCGAGGGGGGCTCGGGGAACACCATATATTTT. Translated: CASSLEGGSGNTIYF. V gene TRBV4-2 combines with J gene TRBJ1-3, with D perhaps matching TRBD1 (6 bases). This CDR3 spans 15 amino acids. Per germline, CDR1 LGHNA and CDR2 YNFKEQ. V lost 4 bases, J lost 7 bases, and 17 bases lay in between.

This clonotype was picked up many times. The chain employs TRBV9 and TRBJ2-2; D unresolved. Trimming cost V 4 bases and J 6 bases, with 10 bases left between them. Germline CDR1 reads SGDLS; CDR2 reads YYNGEE. The CDR3 is 13 amino acids. The CDR3 here is CASSPRRPGELFF. CDR3 nucleotides: TGTGCCAGCAGCCCAAGAAGGCCCGGGGAGCTGTTTTTT.

This clonotype was found many times. The chain couples TRBV11-2 to TRBJ1-2, with 10 positions matching TRBD1. The CDR3 is 15 residues long. Losses at the gene ends were 5 bases for V and 4 bases for J; bases not matched to a gene: 7. CDR1 is SGHAT, CDR2 FQNNGV, per germline. The CDR3 sequence: CASSRGTGDSYGYTF. CDR3 sequence (DNA): TGTGCCAGCAGCCGAGGGACAGGGGATAGCTATGGCTACACCTTC.